Given below is one TCR beta chain in context. Repertoires were generated with immunoSEQ multiplex PCR, while TCRdb's copy carries only in-frame clones and drops some. The table includes approximately 170,000 clones, roughly nine tenths detected once. The data originate from a study of blood T cell repertoires in COVID-19. At the level of the study: Researchers got acute and convalescent COVID-19 samples from the United States, Italy and Spain. T cells, B-cell-depleted T cells, or PBMCs provided the cDNA or gDNA that served as material.

The V gene lost 4 bases and the J gene lost 2 bases, with 14 bases spanning the gap. The CDR3 is made up of 15 amino acids. Germline-derived CDR1 and CDR2 are PRHDT and FYEKMQ (reference sequence). Sequencing was performed on peripheral blood. The rearrangement uses TRBV13 and TRBJ2-5; D is unclear. This TCR was sampled from a woman aged 70 to 79 with acute or convalescent COVID-19. The CDR3 spells CASSSLRLTQETQYF. The CDR3 DNA is TGTGCCAGCAGCTCCCTACGACTTACACAAGAGACCCAGTACTTC.